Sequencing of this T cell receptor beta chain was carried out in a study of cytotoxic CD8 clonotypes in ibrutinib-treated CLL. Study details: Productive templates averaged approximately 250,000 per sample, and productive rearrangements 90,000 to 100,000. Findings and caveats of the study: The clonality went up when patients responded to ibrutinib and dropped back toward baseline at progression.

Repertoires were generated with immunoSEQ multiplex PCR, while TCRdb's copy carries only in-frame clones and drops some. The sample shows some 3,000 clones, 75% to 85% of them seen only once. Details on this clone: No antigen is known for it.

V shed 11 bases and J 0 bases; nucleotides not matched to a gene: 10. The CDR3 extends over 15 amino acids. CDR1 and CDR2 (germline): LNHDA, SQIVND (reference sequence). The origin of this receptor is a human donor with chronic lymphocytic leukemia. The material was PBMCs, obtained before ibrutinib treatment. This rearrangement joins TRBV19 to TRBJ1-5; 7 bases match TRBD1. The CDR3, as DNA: TGTGCCTGCCGCGAACAGGGGATTAGCAATCAGCCCCAGCATTTT. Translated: CACREQGISNQPQHF.